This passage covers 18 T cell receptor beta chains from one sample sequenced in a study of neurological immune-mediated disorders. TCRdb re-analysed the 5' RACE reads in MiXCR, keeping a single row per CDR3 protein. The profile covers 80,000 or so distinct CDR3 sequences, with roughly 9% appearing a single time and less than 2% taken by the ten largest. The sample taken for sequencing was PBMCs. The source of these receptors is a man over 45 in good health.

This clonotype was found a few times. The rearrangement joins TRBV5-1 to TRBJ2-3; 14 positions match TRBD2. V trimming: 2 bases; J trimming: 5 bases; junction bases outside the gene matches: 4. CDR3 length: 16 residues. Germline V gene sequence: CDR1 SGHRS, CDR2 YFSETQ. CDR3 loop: CASSFGLAGGRDTQYF. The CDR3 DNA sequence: TGCGCCAGCAGCTTCGGACTAGCGGGGGGTAGAGATACGCAGTATTTT.

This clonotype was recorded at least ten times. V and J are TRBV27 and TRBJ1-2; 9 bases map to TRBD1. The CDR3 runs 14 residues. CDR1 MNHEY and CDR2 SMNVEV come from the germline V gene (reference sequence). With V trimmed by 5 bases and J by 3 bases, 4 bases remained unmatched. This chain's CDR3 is CASSRQGGDYGYTF. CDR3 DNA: TGTGCCAGCAGTCGACAGGGGGGGGACTATGGCTACACCTTC.

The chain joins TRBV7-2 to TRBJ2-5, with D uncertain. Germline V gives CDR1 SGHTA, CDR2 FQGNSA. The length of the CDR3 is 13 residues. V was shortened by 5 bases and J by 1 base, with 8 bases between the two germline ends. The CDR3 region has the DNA TGTGCCAGCAGCCTGACCCCCCAAGAGACCCAGTACTTC. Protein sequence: CASSLTPQETQYF.

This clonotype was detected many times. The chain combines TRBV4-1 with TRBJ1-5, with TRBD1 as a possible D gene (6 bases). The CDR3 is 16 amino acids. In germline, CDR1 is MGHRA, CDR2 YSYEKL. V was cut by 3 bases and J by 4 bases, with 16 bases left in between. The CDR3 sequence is CASSQDLGAQNQPQHF. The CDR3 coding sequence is TGCGCCAGCAGCCAGGACTTGGGGGCCCAGAATCAGCCCCAGCATTTT.

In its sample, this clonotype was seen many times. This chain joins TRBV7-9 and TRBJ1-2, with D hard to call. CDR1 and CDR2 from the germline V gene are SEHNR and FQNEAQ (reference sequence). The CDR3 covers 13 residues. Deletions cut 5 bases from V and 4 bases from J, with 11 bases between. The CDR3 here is CASSLKALYGYTF. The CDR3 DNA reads TGTGCCAGCAGCCTAAAGGCCCTCTATGGCTACACCTTC.

The CDR3 is CASSSGQHGYTF. CDR3 bases: TGTGCCAGCAGCTCGGGACAGCATGGCTACACCTTC. V is TRBV7-9 and J is TRBJ1-2; 7 nucleotides align to TRBD1. From germline, CDR1 is SEHNR and CDR2 FQNEAQ (reference sequence). The CDR3 totals 12 residues. V lost 4 bases and J lost 6; bases outside the gene matches: 2.

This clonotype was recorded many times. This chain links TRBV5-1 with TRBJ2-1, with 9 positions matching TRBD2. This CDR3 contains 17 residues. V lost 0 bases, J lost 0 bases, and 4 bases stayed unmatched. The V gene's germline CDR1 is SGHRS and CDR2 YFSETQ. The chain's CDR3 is CASSLVSSGNSYNEQFF. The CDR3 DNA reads TGCGCCAGCAGCTTGGTGTCTAGCGGGAACTCCTACAATGAGCAGTTCTTC.

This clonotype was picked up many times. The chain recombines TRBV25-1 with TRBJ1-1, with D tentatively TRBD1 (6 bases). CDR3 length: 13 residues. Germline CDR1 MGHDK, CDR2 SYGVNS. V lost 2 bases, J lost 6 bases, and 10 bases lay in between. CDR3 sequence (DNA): TGTGCCAGCAGTGAAGGACAGCGGGCTGAAGCTTTCTTT. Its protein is CASSEGQRAEAFF.

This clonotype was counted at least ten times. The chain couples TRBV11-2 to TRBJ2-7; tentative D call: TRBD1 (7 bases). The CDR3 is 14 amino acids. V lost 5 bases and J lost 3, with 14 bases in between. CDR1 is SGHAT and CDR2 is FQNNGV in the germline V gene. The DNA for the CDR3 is TGTGCCAGCAGCCAGGGGGGTGGAGGCTACGAGCAGTACTTC. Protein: CASSQGGGGYEQYF.

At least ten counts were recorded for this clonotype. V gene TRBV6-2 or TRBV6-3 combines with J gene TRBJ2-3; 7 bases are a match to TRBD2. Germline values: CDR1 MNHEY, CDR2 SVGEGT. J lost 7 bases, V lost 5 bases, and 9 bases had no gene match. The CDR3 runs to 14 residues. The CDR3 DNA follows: TGTGCCAGCAGTGCCCCCGGCGGGGGTAATACGCAGTATTTT. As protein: CASSAPGGGNTQYF.

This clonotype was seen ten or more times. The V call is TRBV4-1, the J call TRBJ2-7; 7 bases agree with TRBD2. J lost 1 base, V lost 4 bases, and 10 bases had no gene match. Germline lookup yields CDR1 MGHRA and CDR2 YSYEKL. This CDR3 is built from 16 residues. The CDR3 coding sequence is TGCGCCAGCAGCCCATATACTAGCGACGATTCCTACGAGCAGTACTTC. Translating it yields CASSPYTSDDSYEQYF.

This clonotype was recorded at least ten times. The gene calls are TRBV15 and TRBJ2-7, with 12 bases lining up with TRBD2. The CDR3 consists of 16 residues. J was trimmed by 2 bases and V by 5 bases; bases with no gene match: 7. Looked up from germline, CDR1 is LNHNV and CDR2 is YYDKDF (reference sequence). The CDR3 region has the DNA TGTGCCACCAGCTACCCTCGGACTAGCGGGGCCTACGAGCAGTACTTC. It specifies CATSYPRTSGAYEQYF.

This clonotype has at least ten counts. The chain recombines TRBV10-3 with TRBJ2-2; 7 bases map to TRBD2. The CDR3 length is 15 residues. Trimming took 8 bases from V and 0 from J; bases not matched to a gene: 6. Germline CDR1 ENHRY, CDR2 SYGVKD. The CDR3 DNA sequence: TGTGCCATCGGCTCGGGAGGCACGAACACCGGGGAGCTGTTTTTT. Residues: CAIGSGGTNTGELFF.

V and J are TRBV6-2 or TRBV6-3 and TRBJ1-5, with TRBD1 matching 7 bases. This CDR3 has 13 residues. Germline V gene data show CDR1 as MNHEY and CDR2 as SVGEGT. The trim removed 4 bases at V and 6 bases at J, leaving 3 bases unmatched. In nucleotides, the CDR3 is TGTGCCAGCAGTTGGACAGGTTCTCAGCCCCAGCATTTT. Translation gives CASSWTGSQPQHF.

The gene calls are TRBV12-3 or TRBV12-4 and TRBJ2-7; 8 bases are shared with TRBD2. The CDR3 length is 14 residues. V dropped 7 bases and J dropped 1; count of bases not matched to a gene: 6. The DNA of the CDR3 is TGTGCCAGCACCAGGACGGGGGGGTCCTACGAGCAGTACTTC. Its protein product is CASTRTGGSYEQYF.

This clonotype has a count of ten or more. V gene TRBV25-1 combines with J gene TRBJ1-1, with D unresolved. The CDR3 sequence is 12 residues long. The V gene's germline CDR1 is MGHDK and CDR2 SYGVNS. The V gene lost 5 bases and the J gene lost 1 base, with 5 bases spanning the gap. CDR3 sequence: CASSFSNTEAFF. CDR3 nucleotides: TGTGCCAGCAGTTTTTCGAACACTGAAGCTTTCTTT. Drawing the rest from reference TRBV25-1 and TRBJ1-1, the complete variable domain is EADIYQTPRYLVIGTGKKITLECSQTMGHDKMYWYQQDPGMELHLIHYSYGVNSTEKGDLSSESTVSRIRTEHFPLTLESARPSHTSQYLCASSFSNTEAFFGQGTRLTVV.

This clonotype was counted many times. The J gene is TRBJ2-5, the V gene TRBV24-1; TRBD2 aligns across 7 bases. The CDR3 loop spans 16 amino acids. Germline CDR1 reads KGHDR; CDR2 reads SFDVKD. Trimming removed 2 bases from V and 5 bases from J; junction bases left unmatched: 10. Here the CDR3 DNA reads TGTGCCACCAGTGATTCCCCGACTAGCCGTCGGGAGACCCAGTACTTC. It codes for CATSDSPTSRRETQYF.

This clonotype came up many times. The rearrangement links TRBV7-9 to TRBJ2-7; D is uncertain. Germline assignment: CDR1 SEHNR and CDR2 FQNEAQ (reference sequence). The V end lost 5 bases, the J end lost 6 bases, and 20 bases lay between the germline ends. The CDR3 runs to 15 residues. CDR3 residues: CASSRPPVGVSEQYF. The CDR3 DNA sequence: TGTGCCAGCAGCCGCCCCCCAGTTGGGGTTTCCGAGCAGTACTTC.